This T cell receptor (beta chain) came from a study of T cells in women clearing cervical HPV infection. In the case of this clone: The CDR3 goes on 3 residues after the read ends, and that part is filled in from the germline J gene.

Profiled with immunoSEQ multiplex PCR; TCRdb holds only in-frame clones, not every one. The sample's table shows tens of thousands of clones. The CDR3 is 14 residues long. Germline V gives CDR1 LNHDA, CDR2 SQIVND (reference sequence). The trim removed 3 bases at V and 3 bases at J, leaving 2 bases unmatched. Material for sequencing was blood buffy coat. The TCR sequence derives from a woman aged 18-70 years with a cervical HPV16 infection that either progressed to CIN3+ or cleared (not recorded which). J is TRBJ2-3 and V is TRBV19; 8 bases are a match to TRBD2. The CDR3: CASSIRGGTDTQYF. Partial CDR3 DNA: TGTGCCAGTAGTATTCGGGGGGGGACAGATACG.